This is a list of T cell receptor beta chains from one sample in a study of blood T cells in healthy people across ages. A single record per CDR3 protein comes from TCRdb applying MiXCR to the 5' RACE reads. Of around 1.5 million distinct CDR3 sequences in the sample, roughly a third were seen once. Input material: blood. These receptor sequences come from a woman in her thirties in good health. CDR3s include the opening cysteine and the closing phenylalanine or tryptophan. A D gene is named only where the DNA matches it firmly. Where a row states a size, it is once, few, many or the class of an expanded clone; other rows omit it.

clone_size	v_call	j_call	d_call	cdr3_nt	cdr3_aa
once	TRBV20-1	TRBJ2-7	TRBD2	TGCGGTGCCCTGCGGGAGACCTACGAGCAGTACTTC	CGALRETYEQYF
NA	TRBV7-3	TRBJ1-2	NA	TGTGCCAGCAGCTTACTCGGACTTTTCGCAAGGCAGGGCTATGGCTACACCTTC	CASSLLGLFARQGYGYTF
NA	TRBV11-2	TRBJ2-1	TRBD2	TGTGCCAGCAGCCACCTAGCGGGGGGTGATGAGCAGTTCTTC	CASSHLAGGDEQFF
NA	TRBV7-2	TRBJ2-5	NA	TGTGCCAGCAGTTCCTTCGCGGCGGGGGAGACCCAGTACTTC	CASSSFAAGETQYF
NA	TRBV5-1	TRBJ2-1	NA	TGCGCCAGCAGCTTGGAATTCGACATCCTGAGCTCCTACAATGAGCAGTTCTTC	CASSLEFDILSSYNEQFF
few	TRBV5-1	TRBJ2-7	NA	TGCGCCAGCAGCAAATCCCCACTTCGCGAGCAGTACTTC	CASSKSPLREQYF
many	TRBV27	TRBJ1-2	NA	TGTGCCAGCAGCTTAGGCAGGGGATATGGCTACACCTTC	CASSLGRGYGYTF
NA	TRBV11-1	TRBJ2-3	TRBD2	TGTGCCAGCAGACGAAGACTAGCGGACCTCACAGATACGCAGTATTTT	CASRRRLADLTDTQYF
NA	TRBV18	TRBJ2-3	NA	TGTGCCAGCTCACCACGGCCAGAGCCCTCCACAGATACGCAGTATTTT	CASSPRPEPSTDTQYF
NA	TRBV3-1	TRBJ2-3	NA	TGTGCCAGCAGCCAAGAAACCTGGACAGATACGCAGTATTTT	CASSQETWTDTQYF